The rows below give T cell receptor beta chains drawn from one sample of a study. TCRdb itself ran the RT-PCR reads through MiXCR, one entry per CDR3 protein. There are approximately 720,000 distinct CDR3 sequences in the sample; 14% occur only once, and about 3.6% lies in the top ten. Sample: memory CD4+ T cells from blood. These receptors came from a female donor in good health, serving as a healthy control. Both conserved end residues are part of each CDR3. The order of the fields is D gene, J gene, V gene, clone size, CDR3 DNA, CDR3 protein. The D gene is left open where the match is weak. Expanded clones get a size class; other rows say once, few or many, or leave the size out.

D: NA; J: TRBJ2-1; V: TRBV11-2; size: NA; DNA: TGTGCCAGCAGCTTAGACAGGGAAAGGCAGTTCTTC; CDR3: CASSLDRERQFF
D: NA; J: TRBJ2-2; V: TRBV9; size: many; DNA: TGTGCCAGCAGCGTTACCAGGGTGGCCGGGGAGCTGTTTTTT; CDR3: CASSVTRVAGELFF
D: TRBD1; J: TRBJ2-2; V: TRBV20-1; size: NA; DNA: TGCAGGGCTAGGTCGGGACAGGCGAACGGCGGGGAGCTGTTTTTT; CDR3: CRARSGQANGGELFF
D: NA; J: TRBJ1-3; V: TRBV28; size: NA; DNA: TGTGCCAGCAGTTCCGTGTTTTTCTCTGGAAACACCATATATTTT; CDR3: CASSSVFFSGNTIYF
D: NA; J: TRBJ2-7; V: TRBV7-9; size: NA; DNA: TGTGCCAGCAGCTTTGGGACGGTCGACTACGAGCAGTACTTC; CDR3: CASSFGTVDYEQYF
D: NA; J: TRBJ2-5; V: TRBV9; size: many; DNA: TGTGCCAGCAGGGCCCGGGACTCCGGCTCAGGGGAGACCCAGTACTTC; CDR3: CASRARDSGSGETQYF
D: TRBD2; J: TRBJ2-7; V: TRBV20-1; size: NA; DNA: TGCAGTGCTAGCTGGGCGGGAGGGCCCTCCTACGAGCAGTACTTC; CDR3: CSASWAGGPSYEQYF
D: TRBD1; J: TRBJ2-2; V: TRBV12-3/TRBV12-4; size: few; DNA: TGTGCCAGCAGTAAGGACAGGGCCTTGAACACCGGGGAGCTGTTTTTT; CDR3: CASSKDRALNTGELFF
D: NA; J: TRBJ2-7; V: TRBV28; size: NA; DNA: TGTGCCAGCAGTTTAGTTTCTCACTCCTACGAGCAGTACTTC; CDR3: CASSLVSHSYEQYF
D: TRBD1; J: TRBJ1-4; V: TRBV12-3/TRBV12-4; size: NA; DNA: TGTGCCAGCAGACGGACAGGGGGCTACGAAAAACTGTTTTTT; CDR3: CASRRTGGYEKLFF
D: NA; J: TRBJ2-5; V: TRBV24-1; size: NA; DNA: TGTGCCACCAGTGACACAACACCCCTAGGAGAGACCCAGTACTTC; CDR3: CATSDTTPLGETQYF
D: NA; J: TRBJ2-1; V: TRBV2; size: NA; DNA: TGTGCCAGTCTGAAACCACCGACCCTCAATGAGCAGTTCTTC; CDR3: CASLKPPTLNEQFF
D: NA; J: TRBJ2-5; V: TRBV7-9; size: NA; DNA: TGTGCCAGCAGCCCTCCCTTAGGGGTCCAAGAGACCCAGTACTTC; CDR3: CASSPPLGVQETQYF
D: TRBD2; J: TRBJ2-3; V: TRBV20-1; size: few; DNA: TGCAGTGCTAGAGATGGGGGGAGACTAGCAGTGCGTACGCAGTATTTT; CDR3: CSARDGGRLAVRTQYF
D: TRBD1; J: TRBJ2-7; V: TRBV5-5; size: few; DNA: TGTGCCAGCAGCCCATCCGGGACAGGCTTTCGAGAGCAGTACTTC; CDR3: CASSPSGTGFREQYF
D: NA; J: TRBJ2-5; V: TRBV4-2; size: NA; DNA: TGTGCCAGCAGCCAAGGTTACGCCAAAGAGACCCAGTACTTC; CDR3: CASSQGYAKETQYF
D: NA; J: TRBJ1-2; V: TRBV12-3/TRBV12-4; size: many; DNA: TGTGCCAGCAGTTTCAGGTTCGAGGATGGCTACACCTTC; CDR3: CASSFRFEDGYTF
D: NA; J: TRBJ2-2; V: TRBV11-2; size: NA; DNA: TGTGCCAGCAGCATCGAGTATACCACCGGGGAGCTGTTTTTT; CDR3: CASSIEYTTGELFF
D: NA; J: TRBJ2-2; V: TRBV5-1; size: NA; DNA: TGCGCCAGCAGCACCGGCACCTTGGGGGAGCTGTTTTTT; CDR3: CASSTGTLGELFF
D: TRBD1; J: TRBJ1-5; V: TRBV12-3/TRBV12-4; size: few; DNA: TGTGCCAGCAGAGTGGGGACAGGGGATCAGCCCCAGCATTTT; CDR3: CASRVGTGDQPQHF
D: NA; J: TRBJ2-2; V: TRBV28; size: NA; DNA: TGTGCCAGCAGTTTATCCCCACCCGGGGAGCTGTTTTTT; CDR3: CASSLSPPGELFF
D: NA; J: TRBJ2-5; V: TRBV28; size: NA; DNA: TGTGCCAGCAGAGGGCCGGGGACCCAGTACTTC; CDR3: CASRGPGTQYF
D: NA; J: TRBJ2-7; V: TRBV6-1; size: NA; DNA: TGTGCCAGCAGTGAAGACAGGGCCCCCTACGAGCAGTACTTC; CDR3: CASSEDRAPYEQYF
D: TRBD1; J: TRBJ1-1; V: TRBV6-2/TRBV6-3; size: NA; DNA: TGTGCCAGCAGAAATCCGGGACAGGCAAGGGAAGCTTTCTTT; CDR3: CASRNPGQAREAFF
D: NA; J: TRBJ1-1; V: TRBV5-1; size: NA; DNA: TGCGCCAGCAGCTTGGCCTTCAACCTTGAAGCTTTCTTT; CDR3: CASSLAFNLEAFF
D: NA; J: TRBJ2-1; V: TRBV12-3/TRBV12-4; size: few; DNA: TGTGCCAGCAGTCCGGGACCGACCCTCGGGAGGCAGTTCTTC; CDR3: CASSPGPTLGRQFF
D: NA; J: TRBJ2-7; V: TRBV7-8; size: NA; DNA: TGTGCCAGCAGCTTAGTGTATGGTCCGGCAGTACACTACGAGCAGTACTTC; CDR3: CASSLVYGPAVHYEQYF
D: TRBD1; J: TRBJ1-6; V: TRBV27; size: NA; DNA: TGTGCCAGCAGTGAGGGACAGGGGTACTCACCCCTCCACTTT; CDR3: CASSEGQGYSPLHF
D: NA; J: TRBJ2-7; V: TRBV6-2/TRBV6-3; size: NA; DNA: TGTGCCACCGGATCAGGGACATTCGCCCAATACGAGCAGTACTTC; CDR3: CATGSGTFAQYEQYF